These 27 T cell receptor beta chains were sequenced from one sample in a study of cytomegalovirus exposure and HLA in healthy donors. Measured with immunoSEQ multiplex PCR; TCRdb has only the in-frame clones, and not every one. Among about 120,000 clones listed, more than 70% were seen once. Sequenced input: PBMCs. The source is a man aged 18 to 35 in good health and CMV-seronegative.

This chain connects TRBV6-1 to TRBJ1-4; possibly TRBD1 for D (5 bases). The CDR3 totals 14 residues. Per germline, CDR1 MNHNS and CDR2 SASEGT. V was clipped by 1 base and J by 8 bases, with 11 bases between them. The CDR3 loop reads CASSEGGVREKLFF. In DNA form, the CDR3 reads TGTGCCAGCAGTGAAGGGGGGGTTCGGGAAAAACTGTTTTTT.

The V and J genes are TRBV6-1 and TRBJ2-7, with D uncertain. Per the germline V gene, CDR1 is MNHNS and CDR2 is SASEGT. The CDR3 runs to 12 residues. V was pared by 8 bases and J by 0 bases, with 8 bases between. CDR3 sequence reads: CASGPFSYEQYF. CDR3 DNA: TGTGCCAGCGGCCCATTCTCCTACGAGCAGTACTTC.

The CDR3 reads CATSRLARSYNEQFF. The CDR3 nucleotides read TGTGCCACCAGCAGGCTAGCGCGGTCCTACAATGAGCAGTTCTTC. This chain links TRBV15 with TRBJ2-1, with a tentative D call TRBD2 (6 bases). CDR1 and CDR2 from the germline V gene are LNHNV and YYDKDF (reference sequence). V dropped 3 bases and J dropped 1 base, with 10 bases sitting between them. This CDR3 comprises 15 residues.

J is TRBJ2-1 and V is TRBV27, with 12 nucleotides matching TRBD2. The CDR3 is 15 amino acids. With V trimmed by 4 bases and J by 4 bases, 2 bases remained unmatched. In germline, CDR1 is MNHEY, CDR2 SMNVEV (reference sequence). The DNA for the CDR3 is TGTGCCAGCAGTTGGACTAGCGGGATTTACAATGAGCAGTTCTTC. It is translated as CASSWTSGIYNEQFF.

The chain is built from TRBV7-2 and TRBJ1-3; TRBD1 aligns across 8 bases. Germline-derived CDR1 and CDR2 are SGHTA and FQGNSA. The CDR3 sequence is 16 residues long. The junction had 5 bases not matched to a gene; V was cut back by 4 bases and J by 0 bases. The CDR3 DNA sequence: TGTGCCAGCAGCTCCCAGGGGGCCCTCTCTGGAAACACCATATATTTT. Translating it yields CASSSQGALSGNTIYF.

The CDR3 nucleotides are TGCGCCAGCAGCTACTTGTTTTTCGGACAGCAGAACACTGAAGCTTTCTTT. Its translation is CASSYLFFGQQNTEAFF. The chain uses TRBV5-1 and TRBJ1-1; the D gene is possibly TRBD1 (6 bases). The CDR3 is 17 amino acids. Germline lookup yields CDR1 SGHRS and CDR2 YFSETQ. Trimming pared 3 bases from V and 1 base from J, leaving 19 bases between.

The genes are TRBV27 and TRBJ2-2; D gene uncertain. Per the germline V gene, CDR1 is MNHEY and CDR2 is SMNVEV (reference sequence). V lost 2 bases and J lost 4, with 14 bases in between. The CDR3 runs 16 residues. The CDR3 DNA reads as TGTGCCAGCAGTTTAGGCAGTTTGTCAACCACCGGGGAGCTGTTTTTT. Translation: CASSLGSLSTTGELFF.

The chain uses TRBV20-1 and TRBJ1-1; D might be TRBD1 (5 bases). The CDR3 runs 11 residues. Germline V gives CDR1 DFQATT, CDR2 SNEGSKA (reference sequence). CDR3 sequence (DNA): TGCGGGGGGAACCTGAACACTGAAGCTTTCTTT. Protein sequence: CGGNLNTEAFF.

This clone was seen just once. V usage is TRBV7-8 and J usage is TRBJ1-2, with D uncertain. Trimming pared 5 bases from V and 12 bases from J, leaving 19 bases between. Germline-derived CDR1 and CDR2 are SGHVS and FQNEAQ. This CDR3 contains 13 residues. For the CDR3, the DNA is TGTGCCAGCAGCCCCCCCCTCGGTGCCCCCCACACCTTC. It codes for CASSPPLGAPHTF.

The CDR3 reads CAIRDRYNEQFF. CDR3 nucleotides: TGTGCCATCCGGGACAGGTACAATGAGCAGTTCTTC. The rearrangement links TRBV10-3 to TRBJ2-1, with 8 nucleotides matching TRBD1. Losses at the gene ends were 8 bases for V and 4 bases for J; bases not matched to a gene: 1. This CDR3 spans 12 amino acids. Germline V gene sequence: CDR1 ENHRY, CDR2 SYGVKD.

The chain links TRBV27 to TRBJ2-7; tentative D call: TRBD1 (5 bases). CDR3 length: 16 residues. The ends were cut back, 4 bases at V and 2 bases at J, with 18 bases in the middle. Germline V gives CDR1 MNHEY, CDR2 SMNVEV (reference sequence). This CDR3 reads CASSSLGRAPTYEQYF. The CDR3 DNA reads TGTGCCAGCAGTTCCCTCGGCAGGGCCCCTACCTACGAGCAGTACTTC.

V gene TRBV6-1 combines with J gene TRBJ1-1; no clear D. The CDR3 has 14 amino acids. Germline CDR1 reads MNHNS; CDR2 reads SASEGT. V was shortened by 4 bases and J by 1 base, with 10 bases between the two germline ends. The CDR3 nucleotides read TGTGCCAGCAGTGCCTCCGGTGCGAACACTGAAGCTTTCTTT. It encodes CASSASGANTEAFF.

The CDR3 sequence: CASSFGTSAYEKLFF. The CDR3 DNA reads TGTGCCAGCAGCTTTGGGACATCCGCATACGAAAAACTGTTTTTT. The chain joins TRBV5-6 to TRBJ1-4, with TRBD1 as a possible D gene (6 bases). The CDR3 spans 15 residues. V was pared by 2 bases and J by 8 bases, with 16 bases between. CDR1 is SGHDT, CDR2 YYEEEE, per germline.

The chain employs TRBV10-3 and TRBJ1-1, with a tentative D call TRBD1 (6 bases). This CDR3 spans 14 amino acids. The V gene lost 4 bases and the J gene lost 3 bases, with 12 bases spanning the gap. Germline loops: CDR1 ENHRY, CDR2 SYGVKD. DNA for the CDR3: TGTGCCATCAGTGGACAGGCCAGGGACACTGAAGCTTTCTTT. This translates into CAISGQARDTEAFF.

V gene TRBV19 combines with J gene TRBJ1-1, with D perhaps matching TRBD1 (6 bases). The germline V and J ends were trimmed by 6 bases and 3 bases, with 14 bases remaining between them. The germline CDR1 and CDR2 sequences are LNHDA and SQIVND (reference sequence). This CDR3 spans 14 amino acids. The CDR3, as DNA: TGTGCCAGTAGGCCCGGGACACATTACACTGAAGCTTTCTTT. Translating it yields CASRPGTHYTEAFF.

The V gene is TRBV23-1, the J gene TRBJ2-7, with D unclear. TRBV23-1 is labeled an ORF, and its function is uncertain. The V and J ends lost 0 bases and 6 bases respectively, with 12 bases between them. The CDR3 consists of 14 residues. As DNA, the CDR3 is TGCGCCAGCAGTCAATCGATCGTACTCGGCGAGCAGTACTTC. This sequence encodes CASSQSIVLGEQYF.

V and J are TRBV28 and TRBJ1-2; 8 nucleotides align to TRBD1. V was clipped by 5 bases and J by 0 bases; unmatched bases: 8. Germline-derived CDR1 and CDR2 are MDHEN and SYDVKM. The CDR3 is made up of 16 amino acids. The CDR3 loop is CASSHRGEGANYGYTF. The DNA for the CDR3 is TGTGCCAGCAGTCACAGGGGGGAGGGAGCTAACTATGGCTACACCTTC.

In its sample, this clone was seen a few times. The chain carries TRBV7-6 and TRBJ1-4, with 8 bases that match TRBD1. The CDR3 is made up of 14 amino acids. Germline lookup yields CDR1 SGHVS and CDR2 FNYEAQ. The J segment lost 8 bases and the V segment lost 5 bases, leaving 7 bases of the junction unmatched. CDR3 region: CASSRRGRGEKLFF. CDR3 bases: TGTGCCAGCAGCCGCAGGGGGCGTGGGGAAAAACTGTTTTTT.

The chain combines TRBV9 with TRBJ2-1; D gene uncertain. Deletions cut 1 base from V and 10 bases from J, with 12 bases between. Germline V gene sequence: CDR1 SGDLS, CDR2 YYNGEE. The CDR3 spans 13 residues. The CDR3 DNA reads as TGTGCCAGCAGCGTAAACCCAGATTCAGAGCAGTTCTTC. Its translation is CASSVNPDSEQFF.

The rearrangement links TRBV5-8 to TRBJ2-3, with D maybe TRBD1 (5 bases). The CDR3 runs to 15 residues. Germline V CDR1 and CDR2: SGHTS, YDEGEE. V was cut by 0 bases and J by 4 bases, with 12 bases left in between. The CDR3 DNA is TGTGCCAGCAGCTTGGCCGGGCAGGGTGCAGATACGCAGTATTTT. Translation gives CASSLAGQGADTQYF.

This chain joins TRBV29-1 and TRBJ1-2; 7 bases line up with TRBD1. Losses at the gene ends were 0 bases for V and 1 base for J; bases not matched to a gene: 8. CDR1 is SQVTM and CDR2 is ANQGSEA in the germline V gene. This CDR3 is built from 16 residues. For the CDR3, the DNA is TGCAGCGTTGAAGACCCGGGACAGACATATAACTATGGCTACACCTTC. It yields the protein CSVEDPGQTYNYGYTF.

The chain links TRBV10-3 to TRBJ2-1, with 9 bases lining up with TRBD2. Looked up from germline, CDR1 is ENHRY and CDR2 is SYGVKD. The trim removed 8 bases at V and 1 base at J, leaving 3 bases unmatched. There are 14 residues in the CDR3. This CDR3 reads CAIGLAGSYNEQFF. CDR3 sequence (DNA): TGTGCCATCGGGCTAGCGGGGTCCTACAATGAGCAGTTCTTC.

The chain links TRBV2 to TRBJ2-5, with TRBD2 identical over 12 bases. Germline CDR1 is SNHLY and CDR2 is FYNNEI. Losses at the gene ends were 5 bases for V and 3 bases for J; bases not matched to a gene: 7. The CDR3 totals 16 residues. Here the CDR3 DNA reads TGTGCCAGCAGTCCGCGGAGACTAGCGGGGGAAGAGACCCAGTACTTC. Translating gives CASSPRRLAGEETQYF.

The chain uses TRBV7-9 and TRBJ2-1; unclear D gene. The germline CDR1 and CDR2 sequences are SEHNR and FQNEAQ (reference sequence). V lost 2 bases to trimming and J lost 9 bases, with 8 bases between them. The CDR3 is made up of 12 amino acids. The CDR3 loop reads CASSLQHFEQFF. In DNA, the CDR3 is TGTGCCAGCAGCTTACAACATTTTGAGCAGTTCTTC.

V usage is TRBV7-9 and J usage is TRBJ1-5; D may be TRBD1 (6 bases). The CDR3 extends over 16 amino acids. With 3 bases removed from V and 6 bases from J, the gap between germline ends came to 18 bases. CDR1 and CDR2 from the germline V gene are SEHNR and FQNEAQ (reference sequence). CDR3 amino acids: CASSFYGRGVSQPQHF. Here the CDR3 DNA reads TGTGCCAGCAGCTTCTATGGCAGGGGTGTCAGTCAGCCCCAGCATTTT.

V gene TRBV2 combines with J gene TRBJ2-7, with 8 bases lining up with TRBD1. Trimming at V came to 6 bases and at J to 6 bases, leaving 7 bases not matched to a gene. This CDR3 has 13 residues. Germline V gene sequence: CDR1 SNHLY, CDR2 FYNNEI. In DNA, the CDR3 is TGTGCCAGCAGCAAGACAGGGGTAAGCGAGCAGTACTTC. This gives the protein CASSKTGVSEQYF.

The chain uses TRBV2 and TRBJ2-3, with 10 bases aligning to TRBD2. Looked up from germline, CDR1 is SNHLY and CDR2 is FYNNEI. The trim removed 6 bases at V and 4 bases at J, leaving 10 bases unmatched. This CDR3 comprises 16 residues. CDR3 region: CASSDGERGGADTQYF. Here the CDR3 DNA reads TGTGCCAGCAGCGACGGGGAGCGGGGGGGGGCAGATACGCAGTATTTT.